Shown below are 4 T cell receptor beta chains from a single sample sequenced in a study of T cell changes during pregnancy in multiple sclerosis. Measured with immunoSEQ multiplex PCR; TCRdb has only the in-frame clones, and not every one. This table holds 40,000 to 60,000 clones, approximately 92% found once. The source was CD4+ T cells from peripheral blood mononuclear cells, collected in the third trimester of pregnancy. The origin of the receptors is a female donor with multiple sclerosis, enrolled in a pregnancy study.

The chain links TRBV10-3 to TRBJ2-7; 7 positions match TRBD2. Germline lookup yields CDR1 ENHRY and CDR2 SYGVKD. Trimming at V came to 0 bases and at J to 1 base, leaving 6 bases not matched to a gene. This CDR3 has 16 amino acids. This chain's CDR3 is CAISESNSGFSYEQYF. CDR3 coding DNA: TGTGCCATCAGTGAGTCGAATAGCGGGTTTTCCTACGAGCAGTACTTC.

The V gene is TRBV5-1, the J gene TRBJ2-5; TRBD1 matches 11 bases. The V and J ends lost 0 bases and 4 bases, in that order; junction bases with no gene match: 2. This CDR3 spans 15 amino acids. Germline CDR1 reads SGHRS; CDR2 reads YFSETQ. This chain's CDR3 is CASSLVGTGGETQYF. The CDR3 DNA sequence: TGCGCCAGCAGCTTGGTAGGGACAGGGGGAGAGACCCAGTACTTC. Full variable domain (rest looked up from reference TRBV5-1 and TRBJ2-5): KAGVTQTPRYLIKTRGQQVTLSCSPISGHRSVSWYQQTPGQGLQFLFEYFSETQRNKGNFPGRFSGRQFSNSRSEMNVSTLELGDSALYLCASSLVGTGGETQYFGPGTRLLVL.

The J gene is TRBJ2-3, the V gene TRBV7-2, with D tentatively TRBD2 (6 bases). The CDR3 loop spans 15 amino acids. Looked up from germline, CDR1 is SGHTA and CDR2 is FQGNSA. V lost 7 bases to trimming and J lost 2 bases, with 16 bases between them. CDR3 coding DNA: TGTGCCAGCACCGACCGGGGGAGGCCCACAGATACGCAGTATTTT. Amino acid sequence: CASTDRGRPTDTQYF.

Turning to this clone: The junction differs from germline at one of its ends, possibly a read error. The chain combines TRBV9 with TRBJ1-2; 8 nucleotides align to TRBD1. The CDR3 sequence is 13 residues long. The germline gives CDR1 SGDLS, CDR2 YYNGEE. Written as DNA, the CDR3 is TGTGCCAGCAGGGGAGGGGAAGCAGGGGGCTACATCTTC. It yields the protein CASRGGEAGGYIF.